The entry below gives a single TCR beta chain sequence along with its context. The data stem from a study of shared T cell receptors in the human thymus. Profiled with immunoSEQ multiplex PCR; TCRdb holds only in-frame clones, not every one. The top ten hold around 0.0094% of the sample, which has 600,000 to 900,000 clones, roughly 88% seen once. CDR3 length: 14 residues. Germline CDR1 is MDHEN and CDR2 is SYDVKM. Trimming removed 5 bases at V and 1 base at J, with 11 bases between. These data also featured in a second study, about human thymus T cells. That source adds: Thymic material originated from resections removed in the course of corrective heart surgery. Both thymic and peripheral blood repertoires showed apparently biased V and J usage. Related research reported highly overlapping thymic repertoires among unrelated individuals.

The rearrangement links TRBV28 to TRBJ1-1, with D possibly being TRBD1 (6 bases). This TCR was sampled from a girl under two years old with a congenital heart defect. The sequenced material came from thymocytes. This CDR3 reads CASSGRGGNTEAFF. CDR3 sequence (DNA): TGTGCCAGCAGTGGGAGGGGGGGGAACACTGAAGCTTTCTTT.